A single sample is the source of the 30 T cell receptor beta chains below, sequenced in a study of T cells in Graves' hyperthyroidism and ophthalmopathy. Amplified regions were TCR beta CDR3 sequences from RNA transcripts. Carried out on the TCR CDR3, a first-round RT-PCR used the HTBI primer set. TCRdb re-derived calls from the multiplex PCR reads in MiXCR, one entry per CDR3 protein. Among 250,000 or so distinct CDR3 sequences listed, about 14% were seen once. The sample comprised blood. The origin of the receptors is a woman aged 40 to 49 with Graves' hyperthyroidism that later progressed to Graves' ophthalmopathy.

The CDR3 coding sequence is TGTGCCAGCAGTTACTCGAGAGGGGGGGCAGGGGGAGCTTTCTTT. This gives the protein CASSYSRGGAGGAFF. V gene TRBV6-5 combines with J gene TRBJ1-1; 7 bases match TRBD1. After removal of 0 bases from V and 10 bases from J, the junction contained 11 bases not matched to a gene. Germline CDR1 MNHEY, CDR2 SVGAGI. CDR3 length: 15 residues.

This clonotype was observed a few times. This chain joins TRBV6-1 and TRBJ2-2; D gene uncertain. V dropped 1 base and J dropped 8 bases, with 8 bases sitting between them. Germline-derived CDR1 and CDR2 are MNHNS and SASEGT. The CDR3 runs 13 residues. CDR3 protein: CASSEVQPGELFF. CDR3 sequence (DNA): TGTGCCAGCAGTGAAGTCCAGCCAGGGGAGCTGTTTTTT.

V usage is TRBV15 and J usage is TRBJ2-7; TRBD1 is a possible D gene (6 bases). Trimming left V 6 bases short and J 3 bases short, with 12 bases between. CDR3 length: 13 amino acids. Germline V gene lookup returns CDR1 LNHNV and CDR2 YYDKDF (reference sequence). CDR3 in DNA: TGTGCCACCAGATCCTCCAGGGGCTACGAGCAGTACTTC. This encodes CATRSSRGYEQYF.

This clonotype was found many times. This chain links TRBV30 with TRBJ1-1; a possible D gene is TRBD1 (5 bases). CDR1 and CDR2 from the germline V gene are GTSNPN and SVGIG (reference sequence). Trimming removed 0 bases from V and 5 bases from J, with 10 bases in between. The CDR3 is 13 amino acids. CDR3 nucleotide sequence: TGTGCCTGGAGTGTTCAATGGGGGACTGAAGCTTTCTTT. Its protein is CAWSVQWGTEAFF.

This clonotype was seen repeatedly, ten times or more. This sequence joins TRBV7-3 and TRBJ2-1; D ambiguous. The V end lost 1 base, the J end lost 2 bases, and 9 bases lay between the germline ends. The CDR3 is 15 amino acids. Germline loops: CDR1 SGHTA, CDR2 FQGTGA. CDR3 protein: CASSLNGGTYNEQFF. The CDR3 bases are TGTGCCAGCAGCTTAAACGGCGGAACCTACAATGAGCAGTTCTTC.

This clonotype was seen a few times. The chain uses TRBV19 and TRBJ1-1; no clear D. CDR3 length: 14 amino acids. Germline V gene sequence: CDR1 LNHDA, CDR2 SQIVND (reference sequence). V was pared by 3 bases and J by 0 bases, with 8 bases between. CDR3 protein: CASSIFRLNTEAFF. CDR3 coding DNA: TGTGCCAGTAGTATTTTCCGGCTGAACACTGAAGCTTTCTTT. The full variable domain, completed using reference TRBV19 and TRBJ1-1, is DGGITQSPKYLFRKEGQNVTLSCEQNLNHDAMYWYRQDPGQGLRLIYYSQIVNDFQKGDIAEGYSVSREKKESFPLTVTSAQKNPTAFYLCASSIFRLNTEAFFGQGTRLTVV.

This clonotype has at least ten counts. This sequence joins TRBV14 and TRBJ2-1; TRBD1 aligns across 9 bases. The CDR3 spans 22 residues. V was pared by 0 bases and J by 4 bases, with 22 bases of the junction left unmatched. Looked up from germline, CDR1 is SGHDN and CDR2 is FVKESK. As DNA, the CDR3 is TGTGCCAGCAGCCAAGAATGGGTGGGACAGGGTATCACGGCTAGCAGTTACAATGAGCAGTTCTTC. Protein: CASSQEWVGQGITASSYNEQFF.

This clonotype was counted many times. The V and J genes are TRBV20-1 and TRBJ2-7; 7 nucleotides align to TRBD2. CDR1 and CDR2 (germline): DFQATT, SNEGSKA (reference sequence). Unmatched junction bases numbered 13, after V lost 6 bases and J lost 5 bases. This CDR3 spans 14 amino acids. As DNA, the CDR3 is TGCAGTGCCCCGTACCGGGGGACTATGGACGAGCAGTACTTC. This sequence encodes CSAPYRGTMDEQYF.

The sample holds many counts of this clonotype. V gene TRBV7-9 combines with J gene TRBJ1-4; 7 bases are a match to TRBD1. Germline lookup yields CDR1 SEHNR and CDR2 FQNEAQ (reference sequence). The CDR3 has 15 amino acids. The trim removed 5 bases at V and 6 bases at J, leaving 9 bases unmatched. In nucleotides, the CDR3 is TGTGCCAGCAGCAACTTCCGGGACAGCTATGAAAAACTGTTTTTT. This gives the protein CASSNFRDSYEKLFF. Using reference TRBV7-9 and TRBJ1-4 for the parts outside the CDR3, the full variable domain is DTGVSQNPRHKITKRGQNVTFRCDPISEHNRLYWYRQTLGQGPEFLTYFQNEAQLEKSRLLSDRFSAERPKGSFSTLEIQRTEQGDSAMYLCASSNFRDSYEKLFFGSGTQLSVL.

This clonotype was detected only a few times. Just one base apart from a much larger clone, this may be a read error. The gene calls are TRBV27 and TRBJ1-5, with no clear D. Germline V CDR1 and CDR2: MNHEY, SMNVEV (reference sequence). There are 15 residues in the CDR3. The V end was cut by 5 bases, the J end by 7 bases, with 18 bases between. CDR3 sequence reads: CASSKQPDGIQPQHF. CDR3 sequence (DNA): TGTGCCAGCAGTAAGCAGCCTGACGGGATCCAGCCCCAGCATTTT.

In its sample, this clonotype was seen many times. CDR3 in DNA: TGTGCCAGCAGCATATTAACAGGGAAAGGTCAGCCCCAGCATTTT. This codes for CASSILTGKGQPQHF. The chain carries TRBV2 and TRBJ1-5; possible D gene TRBD1, 6 bases. V lost 6 bases and J 6 bases, leaving 18 bases between the germline ends. The V gene's germline CDR1 is SNHLY and CDR2 FYNNEI. The CDR3 covers 15 residues. Looking up the rest from reference TRBV2 and TRBJ1-5 gives the full variable domain: EPEVTQTPSHQVTQMGQEVILRCVPISNHLYFYWYRQILGQKVEFLVSFYNNEISEKSEIFDDQFSVERPDGSNFTLKIRSTKLEDSAMYFCASSILTGKGQPQHFGDGTRLSIL.

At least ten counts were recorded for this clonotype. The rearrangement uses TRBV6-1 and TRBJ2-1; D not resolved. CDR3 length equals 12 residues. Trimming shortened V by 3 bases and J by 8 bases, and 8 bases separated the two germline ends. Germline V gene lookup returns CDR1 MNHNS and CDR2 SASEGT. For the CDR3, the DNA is TGTGCCAGCAGTGATTCGGGCGATGAGCAGTTCTTC. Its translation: CASSDSGDEQFF.

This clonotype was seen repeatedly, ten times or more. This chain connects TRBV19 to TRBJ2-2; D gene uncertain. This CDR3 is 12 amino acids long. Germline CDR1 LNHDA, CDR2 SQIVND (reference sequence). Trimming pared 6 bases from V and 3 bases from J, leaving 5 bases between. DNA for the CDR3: TGTGCCAGTAGGACTTACACCGGGGAGCTGTTTTTT. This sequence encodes CASRTYTGELFF.

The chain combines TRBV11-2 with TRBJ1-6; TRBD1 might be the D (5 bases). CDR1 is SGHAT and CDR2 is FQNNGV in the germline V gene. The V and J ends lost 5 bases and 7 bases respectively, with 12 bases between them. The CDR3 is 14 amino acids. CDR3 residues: CASSETGLNSPLHF. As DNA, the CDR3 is TGTGCCAGCAGCGAAACAGGCCTAAATTCACCCCTCCACTTT.

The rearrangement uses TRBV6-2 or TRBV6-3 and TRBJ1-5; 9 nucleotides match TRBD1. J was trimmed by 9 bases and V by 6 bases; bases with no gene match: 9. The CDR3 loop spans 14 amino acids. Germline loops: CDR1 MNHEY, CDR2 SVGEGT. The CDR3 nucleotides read TGTGCCAGCAGGACGGACAGGGGCGGGGGGCCCCAGCATTTT. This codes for CASRTDRGGGPQHF.

CDR3 coding DNA: TGTGCCAGCAGTTACTATCCGGGAGGAGAGACCCAGTACTTC. It encodes CASSYYPGGETQYF. V and J are TRBV6-9 and TRBJ2-5; 7 bases agree with TRBD2. The V segment lost 3 bases and the J segment 4 bases; nucleotides outside the gene matches: 5. Germline lookup yields CDR1 MNHGY and CDR2 SVAAGI. This CDR3 is built from 14 residues.

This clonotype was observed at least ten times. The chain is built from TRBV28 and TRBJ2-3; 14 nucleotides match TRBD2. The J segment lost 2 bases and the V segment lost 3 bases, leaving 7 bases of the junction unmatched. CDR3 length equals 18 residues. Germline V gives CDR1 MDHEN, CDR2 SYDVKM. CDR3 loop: CASSFPGLAGVHTDTQYF. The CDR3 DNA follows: TGTGCCAGCAGTTTCCCGGGACTAGCGGGAGTTCACACAGATACGCAGTATTTT.

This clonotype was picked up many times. CDR3 residues: CASNTNTEAFF. CDR3 coding DNA: TGTGCCAGCAACACGAACACTGAAGCTTTCTTT. The rearrangement joins TRBV6-1 to TRBJ1-1, with D unresolved. This CDR3 contains 11 residues. Germline CDR1 is MNHNS and CDR2 is SASEGT. The V gene lost 7 bases and the J gene lost 1 base, with 4 bases spanning the gap.

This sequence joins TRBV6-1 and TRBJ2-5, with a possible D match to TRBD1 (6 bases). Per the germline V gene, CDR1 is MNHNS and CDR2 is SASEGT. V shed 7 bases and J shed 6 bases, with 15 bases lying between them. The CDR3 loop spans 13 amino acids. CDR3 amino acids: CASKQGSLKTQYF. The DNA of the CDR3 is TGTGCCAGCAAACAGGGATCTCTAAAGACCCAGTACTTC.

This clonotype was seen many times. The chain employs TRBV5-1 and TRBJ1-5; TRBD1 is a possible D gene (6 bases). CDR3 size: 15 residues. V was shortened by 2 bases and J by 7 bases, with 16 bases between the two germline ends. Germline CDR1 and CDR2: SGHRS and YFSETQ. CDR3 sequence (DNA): TGCGCCAGCAGCTTTTACGGGGGGGCAGGGCAGCCCCAGCATTTT. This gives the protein CASSFYGGAGQPQHF. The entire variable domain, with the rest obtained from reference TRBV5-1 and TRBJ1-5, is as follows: KAGVTQTPRYLIKTRGQQVTLSCSPISGHRSVSWYQQTPGQGLQFLFEYFSETQRNKGNFPGRFSGRQFSNSRSEMNVSTLELGDSALYLCASSFYGGAGQPQHFGDGTRLSIL.

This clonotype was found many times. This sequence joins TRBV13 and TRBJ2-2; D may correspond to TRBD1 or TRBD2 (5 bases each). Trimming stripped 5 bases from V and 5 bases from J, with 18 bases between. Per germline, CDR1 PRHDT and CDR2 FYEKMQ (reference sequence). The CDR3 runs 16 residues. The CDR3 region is CASSNRDAVRTGELFF. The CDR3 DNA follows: TGTGCCAGCAGCAACCGGGACGCCGTTAGGACCGGGGAGCTGTTTTTT.

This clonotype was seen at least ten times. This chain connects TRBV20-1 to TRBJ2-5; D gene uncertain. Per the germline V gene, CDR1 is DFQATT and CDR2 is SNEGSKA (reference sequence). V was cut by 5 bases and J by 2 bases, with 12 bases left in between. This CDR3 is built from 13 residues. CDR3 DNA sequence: TGCAGTGCTGCAAAGGACGGGCAAGAGACCCAGTACTTC. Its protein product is CSAAKDGQETQYF.

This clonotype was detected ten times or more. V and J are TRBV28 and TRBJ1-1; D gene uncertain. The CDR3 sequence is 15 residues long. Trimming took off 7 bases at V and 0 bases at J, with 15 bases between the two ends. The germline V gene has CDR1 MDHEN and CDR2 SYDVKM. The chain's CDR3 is CASTPARQVNTEAFF. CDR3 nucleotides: TGTGCCAGCACTCCGGCACGCCAGGTGAACACTGAAGCTTTCTTT.

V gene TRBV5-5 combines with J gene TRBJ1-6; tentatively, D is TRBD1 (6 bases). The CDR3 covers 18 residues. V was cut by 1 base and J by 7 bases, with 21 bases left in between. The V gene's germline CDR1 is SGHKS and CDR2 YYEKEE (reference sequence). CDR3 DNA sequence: TGTGCCAGCAGCTTGTGGGCGGCGGGGGGCGCGAACAATTCACCCCTCCACTTT. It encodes CASSLWAAGGANNSPLHF. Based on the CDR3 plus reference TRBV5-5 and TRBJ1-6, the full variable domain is DAGVTQSPTHLIKTRGQQVTLRCSPISGHKSVSWYQQVLGQGPQFIFQYYEKEERGRGNFPDRFSARQFPNYSSELNVNALLLGDSALYLCASSLWAAGGANNSPLHFGNGTRLTVT.

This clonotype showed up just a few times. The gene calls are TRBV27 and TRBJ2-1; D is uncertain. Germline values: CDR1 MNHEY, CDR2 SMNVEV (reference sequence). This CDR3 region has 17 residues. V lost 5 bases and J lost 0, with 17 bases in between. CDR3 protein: CASSRQLDGFSYNEQFF. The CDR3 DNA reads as TGTGCCAGCAGTCGACAACTTGACGGATTCTCCTACAATGAGCAGTTCTTC.

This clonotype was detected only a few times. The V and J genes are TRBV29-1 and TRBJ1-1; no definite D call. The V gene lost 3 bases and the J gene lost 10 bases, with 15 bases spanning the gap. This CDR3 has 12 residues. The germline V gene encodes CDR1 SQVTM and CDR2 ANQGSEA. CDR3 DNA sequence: TGCAGCGTTGAGGAGACGGCCGTCGGAGCTTTCTTT. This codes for CSVEETAVGAFF.

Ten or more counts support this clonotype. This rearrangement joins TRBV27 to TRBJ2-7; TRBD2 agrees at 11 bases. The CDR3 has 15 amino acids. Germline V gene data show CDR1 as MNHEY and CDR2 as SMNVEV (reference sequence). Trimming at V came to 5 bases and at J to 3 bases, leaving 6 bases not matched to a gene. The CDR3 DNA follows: TGTGCCAGCAGTCTTAGACTAGCGGGAATCTACGAGCAGTACTTC. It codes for CASSLRLAGIYEQYF.

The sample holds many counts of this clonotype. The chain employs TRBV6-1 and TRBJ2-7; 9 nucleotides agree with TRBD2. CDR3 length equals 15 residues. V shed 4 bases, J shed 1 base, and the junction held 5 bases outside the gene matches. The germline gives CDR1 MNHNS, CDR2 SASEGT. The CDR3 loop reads CASSVGLALSYEQYF. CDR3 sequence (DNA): TGTGCCAGCAGTGTAGGACTAGCGCTTTCCTACGAGCAGTACTTC.

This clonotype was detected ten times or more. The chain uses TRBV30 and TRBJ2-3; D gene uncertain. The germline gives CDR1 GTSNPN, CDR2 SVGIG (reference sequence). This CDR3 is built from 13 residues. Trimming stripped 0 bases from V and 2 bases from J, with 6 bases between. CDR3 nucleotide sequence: TGTGCCTGGAGTGTAACCAACACAGATACGCAGTATTTT. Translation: CAWSVTNTDTQYF. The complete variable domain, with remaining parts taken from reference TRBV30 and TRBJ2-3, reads SQTIHQWPATLVQPVGSPLSLECTVEGTSNPNLYWYRQAAGRGLQLLFYSVGIGQISSEVPQNLSASRPQDRQFILSSKKLLLSDSGFYLCAWSVTNTDTQYFGPGTRLTVL.

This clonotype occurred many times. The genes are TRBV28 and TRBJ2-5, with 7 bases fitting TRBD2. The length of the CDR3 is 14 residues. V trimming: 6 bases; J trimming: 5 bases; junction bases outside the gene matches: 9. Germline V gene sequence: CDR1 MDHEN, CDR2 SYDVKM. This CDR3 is CASSPLAEVETQYF. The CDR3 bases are TGTGCCAGCAGCCCCCTAGCGGAAGTGGAGACCCAGTACTTC.